Each of the 4 T cell receptor beta chains below was sequenced from the same sample in a study of blood T cell repertoires in COVID-19. TCRdb's table, derived via immunoSEQ multiplex PCR, lists solely in-frame clones and lacks some. Among roughly 100,000 clones listed, about 91% were seen once. Sequencing was done on a sample of peripheral blood. The receptors were sampled from a woman at least 80 years old with active COVID-19.

CDR3 in DNA: TGTGCCAGCTCACAAGGACAGGGGCAAGAGACCCAGTACTTC. This translates into CASSQGQGQETQYF. V gene TRBV18 combines with J gene TRBJ2-5, with 9 positions matching TRBD1. V lost 4 bases and J lost 2; bases outside the gene matches: 2. This CDR3 has 14 residues. Germline V gene data show CDR1 as KGHSH and CDR2 as LQKENI. The full variable domain, its missing parts supplied by reference TRBV18 and TRBJ2-5, is NAGVMQNPRHLVRRRGQEARLRCSPMKGHSHVYWYRQLPEEGLKFMVYLQKENIIDESGMPKERFSAEFPKEGPSILRIQQVVRGDSAAYFCASSQGQGQETQYFGPGTRLLVL.

This chain connects TRBV29-1 to TRBJ1-4; D possibly corresponds to TRBD1 (6 bases). V lost 4 bases and J lost 2, with 14 bases in between. CDR3 length: 15 residues. Germline V CDR1 and CDR2: SQVTM, ANQGSEA. CDR3 protein: CSVGGGGETNEKLFF. CDR3 sequence (DNA): TGCAGCGTTGGTGGAGGGGGGGAGACTAATGAAAAACTGTTTTTT. The whole variable domain, remainder taken from reference TRBV29-1 and TRBJ1-4, is SAVISQKPSRDICQRGTSLTIQCQVDSQVTMMFWYRQQPGQSLTLIATANQGSEATYESGFVIDKFPISRPNLTFSTLTVSNMSPEDSSIYLCSVGGGGETNEKLFFGSGTQLSVL.

The chain couples TRBV28 to TRBJ1-1; TRBD1 aligns across 9 bases. Unmatched junction bases numbered 7, after V lost 5 bases and J lost 6 bases. The CDR3 length is 14 residues. From germline, CDR1 is MDHEN and CDR2 SYDVKM. The CDR3 region has the DNA TGTGCCAGCAGTCCCGGGACAGGGCCCTCTGAAGCTTTCTTT. Amino acids: CASSPGTGPSEAFF.

The rearrangement joins TRBV29-1 to TRBJ2-5; no clear D. The germline V gene has CDR1 SQVTM and CDR2 ANQGSEA. V was cut by 7 bases and J by 2 bases, with 5 bases left in between. This CDR3 has 10 amino acids. In nucleotides, the CDR3 is TGCAGCGGGCAACAAGAGACCCAGTACTTC. Protein sequence: CSGQQETQYF. The full variable domain, its missing parts supplied by reference TRBV29-1 and TRBJ2-5, is SAVISQKPSRDICQRGTSLTIQCQVDSQVTMMFWYRQQPGQSLTLIATANQGSEATYESGFVIDKFPISRPNLTFSTLTVSNMSPEDSSIYLCSGQQETQYFGPGTRLLVL.